This entry describes one T cell receptor (beta chain). Its antigen is still unknown. It has no much larger one-base neighbor in the sample; base qualities were not kept. TCRB CDR3 regions were amplified with the immunoSEQ multiplex PCR using forward primers for 54 TRBV segments and reverse primers for 13 TRBJ segments. Deep resolution, with a target of about 200,000 T cell genomes, was applied to the sequencing of pre-culture CD4+ samples. Amplicons were sequenced on an Illumina HiSeq System, producing 87 bp reads covering the CDR3. In the paper's pipeline: PCR and sequencing errors in the reads were corrected, and alignment to IMGT reference sequences was used to define CDR3 regions. Synthetic template pools were used to estimate template counts and unique rearrangement counts. Clonality was computed as 1 minus Pielou's evenness. The Daley-Smith estimator was used to estimate richness. Repertoire overlap was measured with Morisita's index. Clones present in cultured samples but not detected in the pre-culture repertoire of the same donor were defined as low-abundance clones. In TCRdb, the immuneACCESS table is reduced to in-frame sequences with V and J assigned. These tables do not hold every clone; where another copy was compared, an unresolved V gene accounts for under half, and the others remain unexplained. V and J calls plus clone size are reproduced from that table; the DNA served to infer D and trimming. The sample table records 90,000 to 130,000 clones; about 92% of these occur just once. The top ten hold around 0.3% of the sample.

The data were obtained in a study of T cell repertoires and HLA-DP antigens (dated by TCRdb to between 2018 and 2020). Regarding the research as a whole: The study used an in vitro model of CD4+ T cell alloreactivity in which transduced HeLa cells presented allogeneic HLA-DP. The average DNA input was about 220 ng for sorted CD137+CD4+ samples versus roughly 1,100 ng for pre-culture CD4+ samples. The three donors were two male and one female, with ages ranging from the 18-to-29 to the 60-to-69 age band. One alloantigen differed from self by one peptide-binding groove amino acid, whereas the other differed by ten, modelling structurally similar versus dissimilar alloantigens.

Magnetic bead negative selection was used to isolate untouched CD4+ T cells from Ficoll-separated PBMC, with an average purity of 97.7%. Untouched CD4+ T cells were isolated with magnetic beads from Ficoll-separated PBMC, and a purity of approximately 98% was reached with negligible CD8+ contamination. Peripheral blood mononuclear cells came from the buffy coats of three healthy blood donors, who served as the study's donors. CMV seronegative status was shared by all three donors. The DNeasy Blood & Tissue Kit was used to extract genomic DNA. TCRB sequencing was performed on genomic DNA from sorted CD137+CD4+ cells and pre-culture CD4+ baseline samples from each subject. Including the terminal cysteine and phenylalanine, the CDR3 comprises 13 residues. The entry retains the CDR3 DNA only, 39 bases that are in frame from base 1. The germline V gene (reference sequence) supplies CDR1 MNHNY and CDR2 SVGAGI. V lost 5 bases and J lost 7 bases; the stretch between them is 14 bases long.

Paper-wide results and their limitations: Average cumulative frequency of clones undetected before culture was 36.3% against one allele and 50% to 55% against the other. The study was limited by having only three donors, by relying on a non-physiological HeLa antigen-presenting system, and by using total CD4+ responder cells. Clonality of sorted CD137+ cells was similar against both alloantigens (about 0.4) and much higher than in pre-culture samples (roughly 0.038). Separate analysis of naive and memory CD4+ repertoires was not performed.

Specimen: CD4+ T cells from PBMCs. Here the chain combines TRBV6-6 and TRBJ1-2; the D region possibly corresponds to TRBD1 (5 bases align). This sequence originates from a woman aged 18-29 years in good health and CMV-seronegative. The DNA sequence is TGTGCCAGCAGTCAACAGGTGGTCGGTGGCTACACCTTC. The translation is CASSQQVVGGYTF.